This T cell receptor beta chain is from a study of neurological immune-mediated disorders (dated by TCRdb to the late 2010s). In the study overall: Among the roughly 35 multiple sclerosis patients, roughly 31 had relapsing-remitting MS and 3 had secondary progressive MS. Using UMI-based sequencing, the study compared peripheral blood TCR-beta repertoires from patients with HTLV-I-associated myelopathy (HAM/TSP), patients with multiple sclerosis, and healthy controls. The 95 to 110 TCR-beta libraries covered PBMC samples along with longitudinal samples, technical triplicates, and paired sorted CD4+ and CD8+ T-cell subsets. The cohort was made up of some 70 subjects, consisting of roughly 15 HAM/TSP patients, some 34 multiple sclerosis patients and about 20 healthy controls. What the research found in general, with its limitations: In a phylogenetic analysis, the repertoires of 18 out of 34 MS patients fell into a single cluster of related CDR3 sequences, pointing to a possible signature at the repertoire level. The MS cluster showed no association with clinical or MRI features, and the authors stated that larger cohorts are needed. No identical CDR3 amino acid sequences were shared among expanded clones across subjects, suggesting private TCR-beta repertoires in all groups. The highest TCR clonal expansion was observed in HAM/TSP patients, whereas the lowest was observed in MS patients, even when compared with healthy controls.

Unsorted PBMC libraries were generated from 2 million PBMCs stored in RNAlater at -80 °C until RNA extraction. The multiple sclerosis patients were enrolled in a US clinical protocol that used magnetic resonance imaging to evaluate disease progression. Peripheral blood underwent Ficoll-Hypaque density gradient centrifugation to isolate PBMCs, which were then cryopreserved in liquid nitrogen. To synthesize cDNA, template-switch 5'RACE was performed with a primer carrying a 10-nucleotide random unique molecular identifier so that each TCR transcript was tagged. Every sequencing run yielded over 180 million TCR-beta sequences covering 15-18 subjects. The RNeasy kit was used for extraction of total RNA. The KAPA Real-time Library Amplification kit was used to amplify TCR-beta VDJ regions with primers for the TCR constant region and the 5'RACE anchor. Sample indexes and Illumina adaptors were added in a first PCR, after which library yield was increased in a second PCR. After Ampure bead purification, the roughly 650 bp TCR product was size-selected on a 2% E-gel SizeSelection system. Before pooling, library quality was assessed on a Bioanalyzer, concentration was determined with Qubit, and library quantification was performed with the Kapa Library Quantification kit. Paired-end 2 x 150 bp sequencing of the libraries was performed on an Illumina HiSeq 2500. To increase sequence diversity, about 24-32% phiX was spiked into each library pool. The study's own analysis went as follows. The UMI-based MiGEC pipeline processed quality-filtered reads and removed over 80% of raw TCR sequences during error correction. VDJ genes were aligned to IMGT germline references, and each clonotype was defined by a unique CDR3 amino acid sequence together with V-J genes. Clonal expansion, Shannon diversity and CDR3 relatedness were evaluated with VDJtools (CalcPairwiseDistances, ClusterSamples), while phylogenetic trees were built in CLCbio workbench. A clone was classed as expanded if it had 8 or more unique UMIs, a cutoff based on coefficient-of-variation modelling across technical triplicates. The public reads were quality trimmed at Q25 with fastp and then assembled into clones with MiXCR by TCRdb, keeping productive beta chains. Rows are combined by CDR3 protein, so each entry shows the most common genes and DNA. Here the V and J calls rest on TCRdb's processing, not on the authors' analysis. Present in this sample are 54,000 or so distinct CDR3 sequences, around 3.5% of which were seen just once. 2.5% to 4% of the sample goes to the ten largest clones.

V lost 3 bases and J lost 7 bases; the stretch between them is 9 bases long. The CDR3 covers 12 residues, taking in both the cysteine and the phenylalanine. Solely the CDR3 DNA is kept, with 36 bases framed from the first base. This clonotype was picked up many times. Its cognate antigen has yet to be identified. Within one base of it there is no much larger clone, and no base qualities were kept. This receptor chain uses TRBV12-3 or TRBV12-4 and TRBJ1-2; a tentative D match to TRBD1 spans 5 bases. The specimen sequenced was PBMCs. The TCR sequence derives from a woman aged 25 to 39 with multiple sclerosis. The encoded CDR3 is CASSFGAGGYTF. The nucleotide sequence is given as TGTGCCAGCAGTTTTGGGGCCGGTGGCTACACCTTC.